This TCR beta chain was documented in a study of cytomegalovirus exposure and HLA in healthy donors. 13 Jbeta primers and 60 Vbeta primers were used for the PCR. Produced via immunoSEQ multiplex PCR; TCRdb's table is partial and in-frame only. The table has 150,000 or so clones, roughly 85% seen once. CDR1 and CDR2 (germline): SGHTA, FQGNSA. The ends lost 6 bases at V and 0 bases at J; junction bases unmatched: 3. The CDR3 spans 15 residues. The rearrangement uses TRBV7-2 and TRBJ2-7, with 12 bases aligning to TRBD2. What was sequenced was PBMCs. The sequence was collected from a man younger than 30 in good health and CMV-seropositive. The CDR3 bases are TGTGCCAGCAGGAGGACTAGCGGGGACTCCTACGAGCAGTACTTC. It translates to CASRRTSGDSYEQYF.